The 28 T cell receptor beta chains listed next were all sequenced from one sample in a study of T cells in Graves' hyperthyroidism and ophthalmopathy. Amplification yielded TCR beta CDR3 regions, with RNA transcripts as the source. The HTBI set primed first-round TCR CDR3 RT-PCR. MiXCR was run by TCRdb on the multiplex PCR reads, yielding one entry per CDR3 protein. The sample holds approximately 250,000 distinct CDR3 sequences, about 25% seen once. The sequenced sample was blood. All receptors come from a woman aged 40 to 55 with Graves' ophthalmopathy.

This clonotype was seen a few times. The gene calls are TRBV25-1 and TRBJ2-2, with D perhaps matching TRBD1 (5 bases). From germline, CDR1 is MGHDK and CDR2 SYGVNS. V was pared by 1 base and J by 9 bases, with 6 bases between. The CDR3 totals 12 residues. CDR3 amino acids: CASSELDRELFF. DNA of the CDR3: TGTGCCAGCAGTGAATTGGACAGGGAGCTGTTTTTT.

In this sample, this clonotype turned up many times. In nucleotides, the CDR3 is TGTGCCAGCAGTTTGGCGTCCTCCTACGAGCAGTACTTC. The encoded protein is CASSLASSYEQYF. The rearrangement joins TRBV12-3 or TRBV12-4 to TRBJ2-7; D not certain. The V end was cut by 3 bases, the J end by 0 bases, with 6 bases between. The CDR3 consists of 13 residues.

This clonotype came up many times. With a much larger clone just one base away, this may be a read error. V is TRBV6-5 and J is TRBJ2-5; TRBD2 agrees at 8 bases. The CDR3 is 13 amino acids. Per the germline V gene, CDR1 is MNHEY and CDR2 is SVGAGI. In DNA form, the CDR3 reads TGTACCAGCAGTTCCCTAGCGGGAGAGACCCAGTACTTC. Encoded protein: CTSSSLAGETQYF.

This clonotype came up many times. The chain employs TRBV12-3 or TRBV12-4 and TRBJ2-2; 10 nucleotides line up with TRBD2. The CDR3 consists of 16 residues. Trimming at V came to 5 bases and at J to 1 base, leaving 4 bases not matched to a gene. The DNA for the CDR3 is TGTGCCAGCAGTCTCCGGACTAGCGGGAACACCGGGGAGCTGTTTTTT. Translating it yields CASSLRTSGNTGELFF.

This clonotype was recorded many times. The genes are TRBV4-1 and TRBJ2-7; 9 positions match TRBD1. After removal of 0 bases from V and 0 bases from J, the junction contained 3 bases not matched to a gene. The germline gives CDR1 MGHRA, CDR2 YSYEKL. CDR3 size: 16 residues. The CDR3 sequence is CASSQEGQGPSYEQYF. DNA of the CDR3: TGCGCCAGCAGCCAAGAAGGACAGGGGCCCTCCTACGAGCAGTACTTC.

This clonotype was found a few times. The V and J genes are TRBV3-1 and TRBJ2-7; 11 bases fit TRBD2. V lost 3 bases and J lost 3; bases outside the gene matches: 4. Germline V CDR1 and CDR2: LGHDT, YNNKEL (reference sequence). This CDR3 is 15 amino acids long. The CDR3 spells CASSHISGRVYEQYF. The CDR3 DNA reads TGTGCCAGCAGCCATATTAGCGGGAGGGTCTACGAGCAGTACTTC.

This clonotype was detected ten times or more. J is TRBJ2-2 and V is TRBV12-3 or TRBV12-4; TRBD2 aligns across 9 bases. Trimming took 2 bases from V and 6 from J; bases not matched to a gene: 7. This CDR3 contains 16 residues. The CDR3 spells CASSLLAGLGPGELFF. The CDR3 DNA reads TGTGCCAGCAGTTTACTAGCGGGATTGGGACCCGGGGAGCTGTTTTTT.

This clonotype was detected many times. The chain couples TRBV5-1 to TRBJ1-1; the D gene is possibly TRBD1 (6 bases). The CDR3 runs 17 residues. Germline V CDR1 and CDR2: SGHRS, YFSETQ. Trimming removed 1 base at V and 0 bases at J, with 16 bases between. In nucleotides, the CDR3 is TGCGCCAGCAGCTTGACCACAGGGCGGGGGATGAACACTGAAGCTTTCTTT. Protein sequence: CASSLTTGRGMNTEAFF.

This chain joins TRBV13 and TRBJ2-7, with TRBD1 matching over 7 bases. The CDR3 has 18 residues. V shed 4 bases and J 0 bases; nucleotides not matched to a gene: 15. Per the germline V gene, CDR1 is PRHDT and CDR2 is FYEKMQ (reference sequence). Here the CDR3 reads CASSSTGTAKFDSYEQYF. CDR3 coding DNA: TGTGCCAGCAGCTCTACCGGGACAGCAAAGTTCGACTCCTACGAGCAGTACTTC. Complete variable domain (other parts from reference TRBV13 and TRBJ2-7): AAGVIQSPRHLIKEKRETATLKCYPIPRHDTVYWYQQGPGQDPQFLISFYEKMQSDKGSIPDRFSAQQFSDYHSELNMSSLELGDSALYFCASSSTGTAKFDSYEQYFGPGTRLTVT.

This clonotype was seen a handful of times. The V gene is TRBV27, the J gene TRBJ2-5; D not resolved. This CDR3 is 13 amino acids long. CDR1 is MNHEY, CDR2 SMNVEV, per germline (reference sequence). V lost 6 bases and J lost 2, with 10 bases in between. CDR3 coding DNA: TGTGCCAGCAGCACCGGGCCACAAGAGACCCAGTACTTC. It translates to CASSTGPQETQYF.

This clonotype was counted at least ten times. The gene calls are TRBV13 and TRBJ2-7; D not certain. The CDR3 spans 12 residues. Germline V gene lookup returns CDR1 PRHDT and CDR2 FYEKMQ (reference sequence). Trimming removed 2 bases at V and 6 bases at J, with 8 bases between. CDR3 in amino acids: CASSLMLLEQYF. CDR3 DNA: TGTGCCAGCAGCTTAATGCTACTCGAGCAGTACTTC.

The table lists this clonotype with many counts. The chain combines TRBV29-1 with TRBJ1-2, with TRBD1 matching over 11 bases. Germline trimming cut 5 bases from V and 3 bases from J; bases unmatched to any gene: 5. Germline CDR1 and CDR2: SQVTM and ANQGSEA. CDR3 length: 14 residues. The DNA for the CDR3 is TGCAGCGTTTCGGGACAGGGGGTGGACTATGGCTACACCTTC. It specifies CSVSGQGVDYGYTF. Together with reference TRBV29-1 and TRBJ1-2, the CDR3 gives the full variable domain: SAVISQKPSRDICQRGTSLTIQCQVDSQVTMMFWYRQQPGQSLTLIATANQGSEATYESGFVIDKFPISRPNLTFSTLTVSNMSPEDSSIYLCSVSGQGVDYGYTFGSGTRLTVV.

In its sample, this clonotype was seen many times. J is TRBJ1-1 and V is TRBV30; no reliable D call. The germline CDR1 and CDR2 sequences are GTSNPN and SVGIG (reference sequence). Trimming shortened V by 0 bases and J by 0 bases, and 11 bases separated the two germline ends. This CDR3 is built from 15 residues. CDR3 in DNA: TGTGCCTGGAGTGTACAAGGGTTCATGAACACTGAAGCTTTCTTT. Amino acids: CAWSVQGFMNTEAFF.

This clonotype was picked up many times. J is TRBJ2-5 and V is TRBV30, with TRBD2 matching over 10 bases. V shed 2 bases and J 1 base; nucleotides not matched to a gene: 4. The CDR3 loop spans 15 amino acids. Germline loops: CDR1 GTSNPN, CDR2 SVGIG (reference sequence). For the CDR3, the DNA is TGTGCCTGGAGTACTAGCGGGACCTCCCAAGAGACCCAGTACTTC. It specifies CAWSTSGTSQETQYF.

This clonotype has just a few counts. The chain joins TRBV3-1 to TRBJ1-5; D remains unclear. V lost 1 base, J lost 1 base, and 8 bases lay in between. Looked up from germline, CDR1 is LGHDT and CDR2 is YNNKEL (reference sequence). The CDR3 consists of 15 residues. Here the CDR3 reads CASSQGRVSNQPQHF. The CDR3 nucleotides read TGTGCCAGCAGCCAAGGACGGGTAAGCAATCAGCCCCAGCATTTT.

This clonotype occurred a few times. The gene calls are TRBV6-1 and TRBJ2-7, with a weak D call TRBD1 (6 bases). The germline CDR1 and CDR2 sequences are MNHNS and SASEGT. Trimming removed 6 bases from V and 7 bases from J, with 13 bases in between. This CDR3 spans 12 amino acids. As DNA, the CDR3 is TGTGCCAGCAGGGGGACATCGGGGGAGCAGTACTTC. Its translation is CASRGTSGEQYF.

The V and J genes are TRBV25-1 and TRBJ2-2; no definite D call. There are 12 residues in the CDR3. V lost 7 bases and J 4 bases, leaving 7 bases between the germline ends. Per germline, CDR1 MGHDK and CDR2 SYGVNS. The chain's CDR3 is CASTYSTGELFF. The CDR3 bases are TGTGCCAGCACTTACAGCACCGGGGAGCTGTTTTTT.

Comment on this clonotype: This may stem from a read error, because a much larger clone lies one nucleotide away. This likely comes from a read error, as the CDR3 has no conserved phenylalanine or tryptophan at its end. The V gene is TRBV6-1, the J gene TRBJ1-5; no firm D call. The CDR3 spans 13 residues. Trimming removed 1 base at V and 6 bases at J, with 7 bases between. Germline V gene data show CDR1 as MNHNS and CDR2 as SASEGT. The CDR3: CASSEGLLQPQHL. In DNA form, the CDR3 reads TGTGCCAGCAGTGAAGGACTTCTTCAGCCCCAGCATCTT.

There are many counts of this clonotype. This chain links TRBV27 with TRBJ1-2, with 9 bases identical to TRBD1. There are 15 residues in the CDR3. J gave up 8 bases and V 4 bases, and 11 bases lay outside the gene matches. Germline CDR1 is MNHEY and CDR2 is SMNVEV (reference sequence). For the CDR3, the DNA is TGTGCCAGCAGTTCCCCCGGGACAGGGAGTCGGGGCTACACCTTC. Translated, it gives CASSSPGTGSRGYTF.

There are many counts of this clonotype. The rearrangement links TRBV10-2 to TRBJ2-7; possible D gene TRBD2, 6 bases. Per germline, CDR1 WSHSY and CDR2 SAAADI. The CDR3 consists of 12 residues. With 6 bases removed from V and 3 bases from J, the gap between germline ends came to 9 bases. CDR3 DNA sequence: TGCGCCAGCAGGGCCGGGAGCTACGAGCAGTACTTC. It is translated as CASRAGSYEQYF.

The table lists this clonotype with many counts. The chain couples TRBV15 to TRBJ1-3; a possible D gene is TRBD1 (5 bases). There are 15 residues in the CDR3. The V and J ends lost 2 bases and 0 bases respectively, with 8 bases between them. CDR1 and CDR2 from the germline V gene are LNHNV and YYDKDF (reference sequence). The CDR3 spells CATSRTGSSGNTIYF. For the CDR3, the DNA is TGTGCCACCAGCAGAACAGGCTCCTCTGGAAACACCATATATTTT.

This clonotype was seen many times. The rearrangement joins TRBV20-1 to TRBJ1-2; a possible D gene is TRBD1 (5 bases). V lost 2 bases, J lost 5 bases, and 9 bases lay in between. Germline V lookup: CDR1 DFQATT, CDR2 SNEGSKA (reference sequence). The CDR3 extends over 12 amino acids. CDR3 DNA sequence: TGCAGTGCTAGACGGCAGGGATATGGCTACACCTTC. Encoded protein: CSARRQGYGYTF.

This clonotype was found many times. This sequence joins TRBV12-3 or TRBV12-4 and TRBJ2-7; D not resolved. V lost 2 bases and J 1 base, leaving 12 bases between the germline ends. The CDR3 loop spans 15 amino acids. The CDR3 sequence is CASSLIGRPSYEQYF. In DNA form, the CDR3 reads TGTGCCAGCAGTTTAATCGGCAGGCCATCCTACGAGCAGTACTTC.

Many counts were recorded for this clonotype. CDR3 in amino acids: CSALGNTEAFF. The CDR3 region has the DNA TGCAGCGCCCTGGGGAACACTGAAGCTTTCTTT. The chain links TRBV29-1 to TRBJ1-1; unclear D gene. Germline-derived CDR1 and CDR2 are SQVTM and ANQGSEA. CDR3 length: 11 residues. V was clipped by 7 bases and J by 1 base, with 7 bases between them.

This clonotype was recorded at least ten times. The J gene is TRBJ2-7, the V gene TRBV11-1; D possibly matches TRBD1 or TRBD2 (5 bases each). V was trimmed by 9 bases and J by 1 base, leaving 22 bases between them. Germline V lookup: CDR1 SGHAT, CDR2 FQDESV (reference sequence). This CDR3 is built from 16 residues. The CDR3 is CASSLVGDGSSYEQYF. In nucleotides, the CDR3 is TGTGCCAGTAGCCTGGTGGGGGACGGAAGTTCCTACGAGCAGTACTTC.

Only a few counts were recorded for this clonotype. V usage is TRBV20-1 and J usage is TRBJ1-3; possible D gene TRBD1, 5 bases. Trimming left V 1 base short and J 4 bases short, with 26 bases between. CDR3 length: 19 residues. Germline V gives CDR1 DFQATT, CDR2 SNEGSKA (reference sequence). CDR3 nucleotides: TGCAGTGCTAGAGTCCGAGGGTGGGACCCCTTTAAGTCCGGAAACACCATATATTTT. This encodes CSARVRGWDPFKSGNTIYF.

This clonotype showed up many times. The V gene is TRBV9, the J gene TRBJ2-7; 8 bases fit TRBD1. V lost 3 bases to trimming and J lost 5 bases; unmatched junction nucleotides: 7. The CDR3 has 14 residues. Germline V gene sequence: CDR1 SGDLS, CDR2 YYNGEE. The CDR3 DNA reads TGTGCCAGCAGCGCGGGACAGGACTATCACGAGCAGTACTTC. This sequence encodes CASSAGQDYHEQYF.

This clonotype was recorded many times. The CDR3 loop reads CASRSLAGAPGELFF. The CDR3 DNA follows: TGTGCCAGCAGATCCTTAGCGGGGGCCCCCGGGGAGCTGTTTTTT. This chain uses TRBV6-5 with TRBJ2-2; TRBD2 agrees at 9 bases. With V trimmed by 6 bases and J by 6 bases, 8 bases remained unmatched. The germline CDR1 and CDR2 sequences are MNHEY and SVGAGI. The CDR3 runs 15 residues.